Ten or more counts support the clone carrying this T cell receptor (beta chain). The antigen is unknown. Each CDR3 protein gets one entry after TCRdb re-called the 5' RACE reads with MiXCR. This table has fewer than 20,000 distinct CDR3 sequences, about 6.5% appearing once. The CDR3 totals 14 residues. V lost 2 bases and J lost 13; bases outside the gene matches: 5. Per the germline V gene, CDR1 is ENHRY and CDR2 is SYGVKD. The sample comes from a study of spatial heterogeneity in lung cancer. As for the study in general: Tumor regions showed TCR transcript counts that correlated strongly with a T cell module score from matched bulk RNA-seq.

The study's findings and limits: Beta chains had roughly 14% coverage of tumor T cells, and alpha chains had roughly 7%. For expanded intratumoral alpha and beta TCRs, counts tracked tumor mutation counts. As ubiquitous and regional nonsynonymous mutations varied, counts of ubiquitous and regional expanded TCRs tracked them, respectively.

Time point described: sample taken at primary tumor resection. The clonotype originates from a female donor with early-stage non-small cell lung cancer. The source material was lung tumor tissue, sampled at surgery. The chain carries TRBV10-3 and TRBJ2-6, with 10 bases identical to TRBD1. The CDR3 sequence is CAISEGTGDRVLTF. The CDR3 DNA sequence: TGTGCCATCAGTGAGGGGACAGGGGATAGGGTCCTGACTTTC.